The clone carrying this TCR beta chain was found a few times. The data were taken from a study of T cell responses to AZD1222 COVID-19 vaccine. The repertoire was sequenced with immunoSEQ multiplex PCR; TCRdb's copy has only in-frame clones and lacks some. The table includes more than 95,000 clones, 80% to 90% detected once. The germline V and J ends were trimmed by 5 bases and 8 bases, with 13 bases remaining between them. Germline values: CDR1 SQVTM, CDR2 ANQGSEA. This CDR3 comprises 12 residues. The TCR comes from an adult in good health. Here the sequenced sample was peripheral blood, taken on day 0 of AZD1222 vaccination. This chain joins TRBV29-1 and TRBJ2-1; a weak D match, TRBD2 (5 bases). CDR3 residues: CSVRGQIDEQFF. CDR3 nucleotides: TGCAGCGTTCGGGGTCAGATCGATGAGCAGTTCTTC.